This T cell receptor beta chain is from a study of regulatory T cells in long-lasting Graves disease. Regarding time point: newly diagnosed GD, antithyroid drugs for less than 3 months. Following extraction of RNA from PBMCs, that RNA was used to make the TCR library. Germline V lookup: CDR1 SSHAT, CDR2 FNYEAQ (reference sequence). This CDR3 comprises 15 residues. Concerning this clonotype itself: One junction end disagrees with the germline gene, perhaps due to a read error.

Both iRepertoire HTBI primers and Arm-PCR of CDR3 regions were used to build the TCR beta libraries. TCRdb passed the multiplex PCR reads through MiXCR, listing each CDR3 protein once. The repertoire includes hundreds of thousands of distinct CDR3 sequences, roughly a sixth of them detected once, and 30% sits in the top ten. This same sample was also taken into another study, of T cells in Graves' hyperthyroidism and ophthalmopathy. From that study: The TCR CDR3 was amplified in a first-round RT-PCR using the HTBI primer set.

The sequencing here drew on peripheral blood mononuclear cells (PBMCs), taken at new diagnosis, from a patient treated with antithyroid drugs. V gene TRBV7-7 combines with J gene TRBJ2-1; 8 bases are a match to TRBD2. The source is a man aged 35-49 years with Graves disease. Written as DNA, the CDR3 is TGTGCTAGCAGCCCCCTAGCGGGTCACGGTGGTGAGCAGTTCTTC. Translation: CASSPLAGHGGEQFF.